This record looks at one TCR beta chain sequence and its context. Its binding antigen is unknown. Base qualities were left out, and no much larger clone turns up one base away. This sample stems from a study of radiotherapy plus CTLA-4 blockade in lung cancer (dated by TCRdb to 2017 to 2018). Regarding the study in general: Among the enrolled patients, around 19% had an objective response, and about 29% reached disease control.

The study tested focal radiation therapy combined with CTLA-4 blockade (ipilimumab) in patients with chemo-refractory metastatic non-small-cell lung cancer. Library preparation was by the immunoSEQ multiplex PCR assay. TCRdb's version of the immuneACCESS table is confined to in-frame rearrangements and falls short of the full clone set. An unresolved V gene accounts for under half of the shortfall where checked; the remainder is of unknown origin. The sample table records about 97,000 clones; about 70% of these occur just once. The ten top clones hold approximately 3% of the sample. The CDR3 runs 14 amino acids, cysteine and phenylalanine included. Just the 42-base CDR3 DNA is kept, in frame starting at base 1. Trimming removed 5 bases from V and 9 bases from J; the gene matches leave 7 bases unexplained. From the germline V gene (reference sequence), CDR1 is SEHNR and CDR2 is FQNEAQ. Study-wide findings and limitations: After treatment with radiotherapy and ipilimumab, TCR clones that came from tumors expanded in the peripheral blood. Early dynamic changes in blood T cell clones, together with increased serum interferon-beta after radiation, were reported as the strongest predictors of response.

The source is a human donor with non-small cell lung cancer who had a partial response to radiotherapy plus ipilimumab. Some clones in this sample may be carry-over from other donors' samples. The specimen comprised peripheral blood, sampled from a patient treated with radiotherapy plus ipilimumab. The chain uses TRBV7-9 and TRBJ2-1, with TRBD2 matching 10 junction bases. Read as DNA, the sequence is TGTGCCAGCAGCCTAGGGACTAGCGAAGGTGAGCAGTTCTTC. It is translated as CASSLGTSEGEQFF.